This record looks at one T cell receptor beta chain sequence and its context. This entry is derived from a study of blood T cell repertoires in COVID-19. About the research overall: Acute and convalescent COVID-19 samples came from the United States, Italy and Spain. The cDNA or gDNA used as material had been derived from T cells, B-cell-depleted T cells, or PBMCs.

The germline CDR1 and CDR2 sequences are MNHEY and SVGEGT. The CDR3 totals 15 residues. V was pared by 2 bases and J by 5 bases, with 8 bases of the junction left unmatched. Original data processing: How many nucleated cells were present was estimated from reference gene primer amplification. Data came from immunoSEQ multiplex PCR; TCRdb stores just in-frame clones and leaves some out. That table furnishes V, J and clone size, whereas the DNA furnished D and trimming. This sample yields about 140,000 clones, of which roughly 73% are seen a single time; 9% to 10% belongs to the top ten. The sequenced material came from peripheral blood. V and J are TRBV6-2 or TRBV6-3 and TRBJ2-7, with 8 nucleotides matching TRBD1. The clonotype was recovered from a woman aged 45-59 years with active or convalescent COVID-19. The CDR3 protein is CASSYGDRGWNEQYF. The CDR3, as DNA: TGTGCCAGCAGTTACGGCGACAGGGGTTGGAACGAGCAGTACTTC.